This TCR beta chain was profiled in a study of early T cells in non-severe SARS-CoV-2 infection. In the study overall: The input, bulk RNA from unsorted whole blood, was sequenced, and chains were unpaired. General study points: In VDJdb matching, anti-spike CD8 responses were favored while private and CD4 specificities went missing.

Each CDR3 protein is one row after TCRdb ran MiXCR on the 5' RACE reads. The sample has under 45,000 distinct CDR3 sequences; 7.9% are singletons. This CDR3 spans 13 amino acids. Trimming removed 6 bases at V and 8 bases at J, with 16 bases between. CDR1 SEHNR and CDR2 FQNEAQ come from the germline V gene (reference sequence). A note on this clonotype: Its antigen is still unknown.

This TCR derives from an adult who was a healthcare worker with PCR-confirmed SARS-CoV-2 infection or an uninfected control (not recorded which). Sequencing used whole blood, obtained at baseline. The chain employs TRBV7-9 and TRBJ1-2; TRBD1 might be the D (6 bases). CDR3 loop: CASSLQGMTGYTF. The CDR3 region has the DNA TGTGCCAGCAGTCTACAGGGTATGACCGGCTACACCTTC.